This TCR beta chain was identified in a study of T cells in tuberculosis. Notes on the study in general: Some low-affinity tetramer-binding T cells may be absent from this sample.

This clone was seen once. TCR-alpha and TCR-beta chains were sequenced unpaired. The protocol was immunoSEQ multiplex PCR, while the TCRdb copy is restricted to in-frame clones and leaves out a portion. This table has some 90,000 clones, approximately 91% appearing once. Cells were sorted from thawed PBMC rested overnight and stained with GMM-loaded CD1B tetramer, viability dye and anti-CD3. C32 glucose monomycolate from Rhodococcus equi was loaded onto the CD1B tetramers. PBMC for tetramer sorting were first depleted of CD14-expressing monocytes. The CDR3 has 16 amino acids. Trimming removed 5 bases from V and 1 base from J, with 15 bases in between. Germline values: CDR1 MGHDK, CDR2 SYGVNS.

The sample consisted of CD1b-GMM tetramer-negative cells sorted from PBMCs. This chain joins TRBV25-1 and TRBJ2-4, with D perhaps TRBD1 (6 bases). The TCR originated in an adult woman with latent tuberculosis. CDR3 in amino acids: CASSPQGVRAKNIQYF. CDR3 bases: TGTGCCAGCAGTCCACAGGGTGTTCGCGCCAAAAACATTCAGTACTTC. The full variable domain, its missing parts supplied by reference TRBV25-1 and TRBJ2-4, is EADIYQTPRYLVIGTGKKITLECSQTMGHDKMYWYQQDPGMELHLIHYSYGVNSTEKGDLSSESTVSRIRTEHFPLTLESARPSHTSQYLCASSPQGVRAKNIQYFGAGTRLSVL.